A single sample is the source of the 16 T cell receptor beta chains below, sequenced in a study of blood T cell repertoires in COVID-19. Profiled with immunoSEQ multiplex PCR; TCRdb holds only in-frame clones, not every one. The data hold 250,000 to 300,000 clones, with about 91% observed a single time. The sample comprised peripheral blood. The receptors stem from a woman aged 60 to 75 with acute or convalescent COVID-19.

This chain connects TRBV30 to TRBJ1-5, with 7 bases lining up with TRBD1. Germline CDR1 is GTSNPN and CDR2 is SVGIG (reference sequence). This CDR3 region has 17 residues. J lost 0 bases, V lost 0 bases, and 8 bases had no gene match. This CDR3 is CAWSVGDSLYSNQPQHF. The CDR3 nucleotides are TGTGCCTGGAGTGTAGGGGACAGCCTTTATAGCAATCAGCCCCAGCATTTT.

This chain uses TRBV7-3 with TRBJ1-1; TRBD1 aligns across 7 bases. Germline assignment: CDR1 SGHTA and CDR2 FQGTGA. The CDR3 contains 16 residues. The J segment lost 4 bases and the V segment lost 2 bases, leaving 10 bases of the junction unmatched. The CDR3, as DNA: TGTGCCAGCAGCTTACAGGGCAGGGGGAGAGGCACTGAAGCTTTCTTT. Its protein product is CASSLQGRGRGTEAFF.

The chain employs TRBV7-2 and TRBJ2-3; 8 positions match TRBD2. Germline CDR1 SGHTA, CDR2 FQGNSA. CDR3 length: 15 residues. The J segment lost 0 bases and the V segment lost 3 bases, leaving 2 bases of the junction unmatched. For the CDR3, the DNA is TGTGCCAGCAGCTTGACTAGCGTTAGCACAGATACGCAGTATTTT. It translates to CASSLTSVSTDTQYF.

CDR3 DNA: TGTGCCAGCAGTTTAGGCCCTAGCTATGGCTACACCTTC. Protein product: CASSLGPSYGYTF. V gene TRBV27 combines with J gene TRBJ1-2, with D unclear. The V end was cut by 2 bases, the J end by 4 bases, with 8 bases between. The CDR3 totals 13 residues. CDR1 is MNHEY, CDR2 SMNVEV, per germline (reference sequence).

The CDR3 nucleotides read TGTGCCAGCTCACTTTCGAGACAGGACACCTACGAGCAGTACTTC. Translating gives CASSLSRQDTYEQYF. The chain uses TRBV18 and TRBJ2-7, with D possibly being TRBD1 (6 bases). V lost 4 bases, J lost 2 bases, and 15 bases lay in between. The CDR3 has 15 amino acids. CDR1 KGHSH and CDR2 LQKENI come from the germline V gene.

J is TRBJ1-2 and V is TRBV28; D unresolved. Germline-derived CDR1 and CDR2 are MDHEN and SYDVKM. This CDR3 region has 15 residues. V lost 5 bases and J lost 3, with 16 bases in between. CDR3 sequence reads: CASSGSWAIDYGYTF. As DNA, the CDR3 is TGTGCCAGCAGTGGTTCATGGGCTATTGACTATGGCTACACCTTC.

This rearrangement joins TRBV5-8 to TRBJ2-5, with 11 bases lining up with TRBD1. The CDR3 covers 16 residues. Per germline, CDR1 SGHTS and CDR2 YDEGEE. Losses at the gene ends were 2 bases for V and 2 bases for J; bases not matched to a gene: 5. The CDR3 nucleotides are TGTGCCAGCAGCTTCCACGGGACAGGGGGGCAAGAGACCCAGTACTTC. Protein sequence: CASSFHGTGGQETQYF.

The J gene is TRBJ1-1, the V gene TRBV18; the D gene is possibly TRBD1 (5 bases). The V and J ends lost 3 bases and 1 base respectively, with 12 bases between them. This CDR3 region has 15 residues. CDR1 and CDR2 (germline): KGHSH, LQKENI. This chain's CDR3 is CASSPTRTGNTEAFF. CDR3 bases: TGTGCCAGCTCACCGACAAGAACAGGGAACACTGAAGCTTTCTTT.

V and J are TRBV5-8 and TRBJ2-6; a possible D gene is TRBD1 (6 bases). V lost 0 bases, J lost 0 bases, and 13 bases lay in between. The length of the CDR3 is 18 residues. Germline V gives CDR1 SGHTS, CDR2 YDEGEE. CDR3 in amino acids: CASSLAWGLSSGANVLTF. DNA for the CDR3: TGTGCCAGCAGCTTGGCCTGGGGGCTTAGCTCTGGGGCCAACGTCCTGACTTTC.

V and J are TRBV6-5 and TRBJ2-1; 11 bases agree with TRBD2. With V trimmed by 6 bases and J by 0 bases, 1 base remained unmatched. The CDR3 totals 15 residues. Germline V gene lookup returns CDR1 MNHEY and CDR2 SVGAGI. This CDR3 is CASRGTSGSYNEQFF. DNA for the CDR3: TGTGCCAGCAGGGGGACTAGCGGCTCCTACAATGAGCAGTTCTTC.

This clone was seen once. The V call is TRBV6-5, the J call TRBJ1-4; D not certain. The V gene lost 2 bases and the J gene lost 7 bases, with 11 bases spanning the gap. Germline V lookup: CDR1 MNHEY, CDR2 SVGAGI. CDR3 length: 14 amino acids. The CDR3 nucleotides are TGTGCCAGCAGTTACCTCTCCCCGGGTGAAAAACTGTTTTTT. Its translation is CASSYLSPGEKLFF.

This clone was counted a single time. The chain carries TRBV2 and TRBJ1-5, with 9 bases aligning to TRBD1. Looked up from germline, CDR1 is SNHLY and CDR2 is FYNNEI. The J segment lost 6 bases and the V segment lost 6 bases, leaving 9 bases of the junction unmatched. The length of the CDR3 is 15 residues. This CDR3 reads CASSSLTGGRQPQHF. CDR3 DNA: TGTGCCAGCAGCTCTCTGACAGGGGGTCGTCAGCCCCAGCATTTT.

The sample holds one count of this clone. This chain uses TRBV7-9 with TRBJ1-1; possible D gene TRBD1, 6 bases. Germline V gene data show CDR1 as SEHNR and CDR2 as FQNEAQ (reference sequence). The CDR3 has 14 residues. V was trimmed by 4 bases and J by 2 bases, leaving 11 bases between them. The CDR3 spells CASSSTGINTEAFF. For the CDR3, the DNA is TGTGCCAGCAGCTCGACAGGTATTAACACTGAAGCTTTCTTT.

This chain connects TRBV18 to TRBJ2-1, with D possibly being TRBD1 (5 bases). Germline V gene sequence: CDR1 KGHSH, CDR2 LQKENI. The CDR3 consists of 17 residues. The V and J ends lost 1 base and 1 base respectively, with 14 bases between them. The CDR3 is CASSPRVRVNSYNEQFF. The CDR3 DNA follows: TGTGCCAGCTCACCACGGGTCAGGGTGAATTCCTACAATGAGCAGTTCTTC. Together with reference TRBV18 and TRBJ2-1, the CDR3 gives the full variable domain: NAGVMQNPRHLVRRRGQEARLRCSPMKGHSHVYWYRQLPEEGLKFMVYLQKENIIDESGMPKERFSAEFPKEGPSILRIQQVVRGDSAAYFCASSPRVRVNSYNEQFFGPGTRLTVL.

The chain employs TRBV7-3 and TRBJ1-2, with a tentative D call TRBD1 (5 bases). Germline V gives CDR1 SGHTA, CDR2 FQGTGA. Between the trimmed V and J ends, which lost 4 bases and 6 bases, there was a span of 12 bases. There are 13 residues in the CDR3. CDR3 DNA: TGTGCCAGCAGCTCGCAGGGTGCTCATGGCTACACCTTC. Protein sequence: CASSSQGAHGYTF.

The genes are TRBV4-3 and TRBJ2-3; 14 bases are a match to TRBD2. The CDR3 has 18 amino acids. V dropped 4 bases and J dropped 6; count of bases not matched to a gene: 12. Germline CDR1 reads LGHNA; CDR2 reads YSLEER. CDR3 amino acids: CASSPRTSGRLTSDTQYF. In nucleotides, the CDR3 is TGCGCCAGCAGCCCGCGGACTAGCGGGAGGTTGACGTCGGATACGCAGTATTTT.